Below, 24 T cell receptor beta chains from the same sample are listed, as sequenced in a study of T cells after yellow fever vaccination. TCRdb processed the 5' RACE reads anew with MiXCR; each CDR3 protein has one entry. This sample has under 350,000 distinct CDR3 sequences, with 4.1% found just once. This sample comprised PBMCs, obtained 5 days after the yellow fever booster vaccination. The origin of the receptors is a man younger than 35 who received the YFV17D yellow fever vaccine.

This clonotype was counted a few times. The chain is built from TRBV20-1 and TRBJ2-1; 10 bases line up with TRBD2. Germline CDR1 DFQATT, CDR2 SNEGSKA (reference sequence). The CDR3 is 12 residues long. The CDR3 is CSGASGGKEQFF. In DNA form, the CDR3 reads TGCAGCGGGGCTAGCGGGGGCAAGGAGCAGTTCTTC.

The rearrangement joins TRBV6-1 to TRBJ1-2; D gene ambiguous. Trimming stripped 5 bases from V and 4 bases from J, with 17 bases between. Germline CDR1 is MNHNS and CDR2 is SASEGT. The CDR3 has 15 amino acids. CDR3 nucleotide sequence: TGTGCCAGCAGTAGAGAGGGAGACCCTACCTATGGCTACACCTTC. Translating it yields CASSREGDPTYGYTF.

The table lists this clonotype with a few counts. V usage is TRBV20-1 and J usage is TRBJ2-7; D call uncertain. The length of the CDR3 is 14 residues. Between the trimmed V and J ends, which lost 3 bases and 1 base, there was a span of 13 bases. Germline lookup yields CDR1 DFQATT and CDR2 SNEGSKA (reference sequence). In DNA, the CDR3 is TGCAGTGCTAGGGGGTGGCGGAGATCCTACGAGCAGTACTTC. This sequence encodes CSARGWRRSYEQYF.

The chain recombines TRBV7-2 with TRBJ2-7; maybe TRBD1 (6 bases). The CDR3 runs to 15 residues. V was trimmed by 6 bases and J by 2 bases, leaving 17 bases between them. Germline lookup yields CDR1 SGHTA and CDR2 FQGNSA. Here the CDR3 DNA reads TGTGCCAGCAGAGAGACAGCAGGGGCGGCCTACGAGCAGTACTTC. Its translation is CASRETAGAAYEQYF.

The sample holds many counts of this clonotype. The chain carries TRBV28 and TRBJ2-3, with 9 bases identical to TRBD1. V lost 8 bases, J lost 5 bases, and 14 bases stayed unmatched. Looked up from germline, CDR1 is MDHEN and CDR2 is SYDVKM. This CDR3 comprises 16 residues. Here the CDR3 reads CASVNPGQGTQDTQYF. In nucleotides, the CDR3 is TGTGCCAGCGTAAACCCCGGACAGGGGACCCAAGATACGCAGTATTTT.

This clonotype occurred many times. The chain combines TRBV20-1 with TRBJ2-7; weak D call: TRBD1 (7 bases). Germline assignment: CDR1 DFQATT and CDR2 SNEGSKA (reference sequence). The CDR3 has 13 amino acids. V lost 5 bases to trimming and J lost 0 bases, with 11 bases between them. CDR3: CSAHRGGSYEQYF. The DNA of the CDR3 is TGCAGTGCTCACAGGGGAGGCTCCTACGAGCAGTACTTC.

This clonotype has just a few counts. This chain links TRBV4-3 with TRBJ1-2; D remains unclear. The germline V gene has CDR1 LGHNA and CDR2 YSLEER. The V gene lost 5 bases and the J gene lost 4 bases, with 11 bases spanning the gap. This CDR3 is built from 13 residues. The DNA of the CDR3 is TGCGCCAGCAGCGAGGCTTCCGGCTATGGCTACACCTTC. Translated, it gives CASSEASGYGYTF.

The chain is built from TRBV6-2 or TRBV6-3 and TRBJ2-7; a possible D gene is TRBD1 (6 bases). Trimming took 6 bases from V and 4 from J, leaving 7 bases between them. This CDR3 has 11 amino acids. From germline, CDR1 is MNHEY and CDR2 SVGEGT. CDR3 loop: CASRDRYEQYV. DNA for the CDR3: TGTGCCAGCAGGGACAGATACGAGCAGTACGTC.

This clonotype came up a few times. The chain couples TRBV29-1 to TRBJ2-7, with TRBD1 matching over 10 bases. The CDR3 consists of 14 residues. Germline loops: CDR1 SQVTM, CDR2 ANQGSEA. V shed 2 bases, J shed 2 bases, and the junction held 3 bases outside the gene matches. CDR3 protein: CSVELDRGTYEQYF. The CDR3 DNA reads TGCAGCGTTGAACTGGACAGGGGGACCTACGAGCAGTACTTC.

This clonotype came up a few times. The chain joins TRBV10-3 to TRBJ2-5, with a weak D call TRBD1 (6 bases). Germline V gene sequence: CDR1 ENHRY, CDR2 SYGVKD. The CDR3 contains 14 residues. Trimming removed 6 bases from V and 4 bases from J, with 15 bases in between. CDR3 coding DNA: TGTGCCATCAGATCTGACAGGACCCGAGAGACCCAGTACTTC. It encodes CAIRSDRTRETQYF.

The CDR3 DNA follows: TGTGCCAGCAGCCAAGGGACTTATTCACCCCTCCACTTT. Translated: CASSQGTYSPLHF. The chain recombines TRBV14 with TRBJ1-6; D is unresolved. V was shortened by 1 base and J by 8 bases, with 6 bases between the two germline ends. Germline-derived CDR1 and CDR2 are SGHDN and FVKESK. This CDR3 spans 13 amino acids.

In nucleotides, the CDR3 is TGTGCCATCGGACAGGGGACCGGGGAGCTGTTTTTT. This translates into CAIGQGTGELFF. The chain uses TRBV6-5 and TRBJ2-2, with 9 bases that match TRBD1. With V trimmed by 10 bases and J by 5 bases, 2 bases remained unmatched. The CDR3 runs to 12 residues. The germline V gene has CDR1 MNHEY and CDR2 SVGAGI.

The CDR3, as DNA: TGTGCCAGCAGCATAGGGAGAACCCAAGAGACCCAGTACTTC. Its protein is CASSIGRTQETQYF. This chain links TRBV7-2 with TRBJ2-5; a weak D match, TRBD2 (5 bases). Germline V CDR1 and CDR2: SGHTA, FQGNSA. V was shortened by 5 bases and J by 1 base, with 11 bases between the two germline ends. CDR3 size: 14 residues.

This clonotype was seen repeatedly, ten times or more. DNA for the CDR3: TGTGCCTGGTCACACTTGAACACTGAAGCTTTCTTT. Amino acid sequence: CAWSHLNTEAFF. The rearrangement links TRBV30 to TRBJ1-1; D ambiguous. V gave up 5 bases and J gave up 0 bases, with 7 bases separating them. CDR1 and CDR2 from the germline V gene are GTSNPN and SVGIG (reference sequence). The CDR3 length is 12 residues. The full variable domain, its missing parts supplied by reference TRBV30 and TRBJ1-1, is SQTIHQWPATLVQPVGSPLSLECTVEGTSNPNLYWYRQAAGRGLQLLFYSVGIGQISSEVPQNLSASRPQDRQFILSSKKLLLSDSGFYLCAWSHLNTEAFFGQGTRLTVV.

This clonotype was found many times. This chain links TRBV5-1 with TRBJ2-3; 7 positions agree with TRBD1. V gave up 8 bases and J gave up 3 bases; unmatched junction bases: 9. Germline lookup yields CDR1 SGHRS and CDR2 YFSETQ. CDR3 length: 14 residues. This chain's CDR3 is CASNPGQKTDTQYF. Here the CDR3 DNA reads TGCGCCAGTAATCCGGGACAGAAGACAGATACGCAGTATTTT.

This clonotype has a count of ten or more. The chain carries TRBV15 and TRBJ2-7, with D tentatively TRBD1 or TRBD2 (6 bases each). Germline CDR1 and CDR2: LNHNV and YYDKDF (reference sequence). The V end was cut by 3 bases, the J end by 13 bases, with 19 bases between. There are 13 residues in the CDR3. The CDR3, as DNA: TGTGCCACCAGCAGGAGGGGGGACGTCAACCCCTACTTC. Amino acid sequence: CATSRRGDVNPYF.

This clonotype was observed a handful of times. V and J are TRBV28 and TRBJ2-5; 10 nucleotides agree with TRBD2. The trim removed 6 bases at V and 2 bases at J, leaving 12 bases unmatched. The length of the CDR3 is 17 residues. CDR1 is MDHEN, CDR2 SYDVKM, per germline. Written as DNA, the CDR3 is TGTGCCAGCAGGGGACCACTAGCGGGGATTTGGCAAGAGACCCAGTACTTC. It translates to CASRGPLAGIWQETQYF.

There are a few counts of this clonotype. V is TRBV11-2 and J is TRBJ2-1, with D possibly TRBD1 on 6 matching bases. From germline, CDR1 is SGHAT and CDR2 FQNNGV. The CDR3 runs 15 residues. Trimming pared 3 bases from V and 3 bases from J, leaving 12 bases between. CDR3: CASSFSLDSYNEQFF. In nucleotides, the CDR3 is TGTGCCAGCAGCTTCTCCCTGGACAGCTACAATGAGCAGTTCTTC.

This clonotype was seen at least ten times. The rearrangement uses TRBV19 and TRBJ1-5; possible D gene TRBD1, 6 bases. Trimming cost V 2 bases and J 2 bases, with 7 bases left between them. CDR3 length equals 14 residues. Per the germline V gene, CDR1 is LNHDA and CDR2 is SQIVND (reference sequence). The CDR3 sequence is CASSIPGGNQPQHF. The CDR3 nucleotides read TGTGCCAGTAGTATACCAGGGGGCAATCAGCCCCAGCATTTT.

This clonotype was seen at least ten times. The chain recombines TRBV7-6 with TRBJ2-3; D may be TRBD1 (6 bases). CDR1 is SGHVS and CDR2 is FNYEAQ in the germline V gene. Trimming cost V 1 base and J 2 bases, with 10 bases left between them. The CDR3 extends over 15 amino acids. CDR3 sequence reads: CASSLGGGITDTQYF. CDR3 DNA sequence: TGTGCCAGCAGCTTAGGAGGGGGAATCACAGATACGCAGTATTTT. Based on the CDR3 plus reference TRBV7-6 and TRBJ2-3, the full variable domain is GAGVSQSPRYKVTKRGQDVALRCDPISGHVSLYWYRQALGQGPEFLTYFNYEAQQDKSGLPNDRFSAERPEGSISTLTIQRTEQRDSAMYRCASSLGGGITDTQYFGPGTRLTVL.

As concerns this clonotype: This may be a read error, as it is one base from a much larger clone. V and J are TRBV6-2 or TRBV6-3 and TRBJ2-3; D gene ambiguous. Trimming took off 6 bases at V and 2 bases at J, with 9 bases between the two ends. Germline V lookup: CDR1 MNHEY, CDR2 SVGEGT. The CDR3 is made up of 13 amino acids. CDR3 DNA sequence: TGTGCCAGCAGCCCCGGGCTCACAGATACGCAGTATTTT. It yields the protein CASSPGLTDTQYF.

This clonotype was picked up many times. This chain uses TRBV18 with TRBJ1-1, with D possibly matching TRBD1 (5 bases). V was trimmed by 3 bases and J by 0 bases, leaving 14 bases between them. Germline V CDR1 and CDR2: KGHSH, LQKENI. There are 16 residues in the CDR3. The CDR3 loop is CASSPTGGIMNTEAFF. In DNA, the CDR3 is TGTGCCAGCTCACCGACCGGGGGGATCATGAACACTGAAGCTTTCTTT.

This clonotype has more than one count but fewer than ten. The chain has TRBV4-3 and TRBJ1-5, with 7 bases matching TRBD1. CDR1 and CDR2 from the germline V gene are LGHNA and YSLEER. Unmatched junction bases numbered 10, after V lost 5 bases and J lost 9 bases. This CDR3 has 14 residues. The CDR3 is CASSYTTGVGPQHF. The CDR3 bases are TGCGCCAGCAGCTATACTACAGGGGTCGGGCCCCAGCATTTT.

This clonotype was found many times. This sequence joins TRBV6-1 and TRBJ1-1; D might be TRBD1 (5 bases). V lost 2 bases to trimming and J lost 8 bases, with 15 bases between them. CDR1 and CDR2 (germline): MNHNS, SASEGT. The CDR3 contains 14 residues. CDR3 residues: CASSERGRGLEAFF. The CDR3 DNA reads as TGTGCCAGCAGTGAACGAGGAAGGGGCCTCGAAGCTTTCTTT.